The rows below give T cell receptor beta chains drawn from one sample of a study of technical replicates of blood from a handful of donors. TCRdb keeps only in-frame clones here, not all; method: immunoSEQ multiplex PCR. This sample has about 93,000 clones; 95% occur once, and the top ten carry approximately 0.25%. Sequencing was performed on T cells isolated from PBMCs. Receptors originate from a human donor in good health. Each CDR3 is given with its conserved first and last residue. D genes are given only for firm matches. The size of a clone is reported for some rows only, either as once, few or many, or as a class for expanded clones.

CDR3: CASRGVDDTGELFF
DNA: TGTGCCAGCAGAGGGGTAGATGACACCGGGGAGCTGTTTTTT
D: NA
V: TRBV14
length: 14
size: NA
J: TRBJ2-2

CDR3: CASSRGVTGNTIYF
DNA: TGTGCCAGCAGTCGGGGGGTTACTGGAAACACCATATATTTT
D: NA
V: TRBV6-5
length: 14
size: NA
J: TRBJ1-3

CDR3: CASRKSGRISSYNSPLHF
DNA: TGTGCCAGCAGGAAATCAGGGCGGATCAGCTCCTATAATTCACCCCTCCACTTT
D: NA
V: TRBV7-2
length: 18
size: NA
J: TRBJ1-6

CDR3: CASSLFAGGSSGYEQYF
DNA: TGTGCCAGCAGTTTATTTGCAGGGGGCTCGTCGGGCTACGAGCAGTACTTC
D: TRBD1
V: TRBV27
length: 17
size: NA
J: TRBJ2-7

CDR3: CASSQPTGGYTEAFF
DNA: TGTGCCAGCAGCCAACCCACAGGGGGCTACACTGAAGCTTTCTTT
D: TRBD1
V: TRBV14
length: 15
size: NA
J: TRBJ1-1

CDR3: CASSTDRANEQFF
DNA: TGTGCCAGCAGTACAGACAGGGCCAATGAGCAGTTCTTC
D: TRBD1
V: TRBV27
length: 13
size: once
J: TRBJ2-1

CDR3: CASSPTRYEQFF
DNA: TGTGCCAGCAGTCCTACCCGATATGAGCAGTTCTTC
D: NA
V: TRBV6-5
length: 12
size: NA
J: TRBJ2-1

CDR3: CASSSISAYNEQFF
DNA: TGTGCCAGCAGCTCCATTAGCGCCTACAATGAGCAGTTCTTC
D: NA
V: TRBV27
length: 14
size: NA
J: TRBJ2-1

CDR3: CASSEDRGNYGYTF
DNA: TGTGCCAGCAGTGAAGACAGGGGAAACTATGGCTACACCTTC
D: TRBD1
V: TRBV6-1
length: 14
size: NA
J: TRBJ1-2

CDR3: CASSEGRNNQPQHF
DNA: TGTGCCAGCAGTGAGGGCAGAAACAATCAGCCCCAGCATTTT
D: NA
V: TRBV2
length: 14
size: NA
J: TRBJ1-5

CDR3: CAWNPGREYEQYF
DNA: TGTGCCTGGAACCCAGGTAGGGAGTACGAGCAGTACTTC
D: NA
V: TRBV30
length: 13
size: NA
J: TRBJ2-7

CDR3: CATSRGRDGGKPQHF
DNA: TGTGCCACCAGCAGAGGGAGGGACGGAGGGAAGCCCCAGCATTTT
D: NA
V: TRBV15
length: 15
size: NA
J: TRBJ1-5

CDR3: CASSQDGGTSSGQFF
DNA: TGTGCCAGCAGCCAAGACGGGGGGACTTCCAGTGGGCAGTTCTTC
D: TRBD2
V: TRBV5-4
length: 15
size: NA
J: TRBJ2-1

CDR3: CASTLLAGSSYEQYF
DNA: TGTGCCAGCACCCTACTAGCGGGAAGCTCCTACGAGCAGTACTTC
D: TRBD2
V: TRBV6-5
length: 15
size: few
J: TRBJ2-7

CDR3: CATSSDRGGNQPQHF
DNA: TGTGCCACCAGCAGTGACAGGGGGGGGAATCAGCCCCAGCATTTT
D: TRBD1
V: TRBV15
length: 15
size: NA
J: TRBJ1-5

CDR3: CASSLAGLAGAETQYF
DNA: TGCGCCAGCAGCTTGGCGGGACTAGCGGGGGCAGAGACCCAGTACTTC
D: TRBD2
V: TRBV5-1
length: 16
size: NA
J: TRBJ2-5

CDR3: CASSLRDSYEQYF
DNA: TGTGCCAGCAGCCTCCGGGACAGCTACGAGCAGTACTTC
D: TRBD1
V: TRBV11-1
length: 13
size: NA
J: TRBJ2-7

CDR3: CSALGTQGSTDTQYF
DNA: TGCAGCGCCCTAGGCACACAGGGTAGCACAGATACGCAGTATTTT
D: NA
V: TRBV29-1
length: 15
size: NA
J: TRBJ2-3

CDR3: CASSYSPTGNTGELFF
DNA: TGTGCCAGCAGTTACTCGCCGACAGGGAACACCGGGGAGCTGTTTTTT
D: NA
V: TRBV6-5
length: 16
size: NA
J: TRBJ2-2

CDR3: CASSVAKGTGAWDEQYF
DNA: TGTGCCAGCAGCGTAGCTAAAGGGACAGGCGCATGGGACGAGCAGTACTTC
D: TRBD1
V: TRBV9
length: 17
size: NA
J: TRBJ2-7

CDR3: CASRMTATNYGYTF
DNA: TGTGCCAGCCGGATGACAGCTACTAACTATGGCTACACCTTC
D: NA
V: TRBV28
length: 14
size: NA
J: TRBJ1-2

CDR3: CASSWGRVYTQYF
DNA: TGTGCCAGCAGTTGGGGGCGAGTTTATACGCAGTATTTT
D: NA
V: TRBV28
length: 13
size: NA
J: TRBJ2-3

CDR3: CASSVGGFGTDTQYF
DNA: TGTGCCAGCAGCGTAGGAGGGTTTGGAACAGATACGCAGTATTTT
D: NA
V: TRBV9
length: 15
size: NA
J: TRBJ2-3

CDR3: CASSPQDGEKLFF
DNA: TGCGCCAGCAGCCCCCAGGATGGGGAAAAACTGTTTTTT
D: NA
V: TRBV4-1
length: 13
size: NA
J: TRBJ1-4

CDR3: CASSSLGQGGNQPQHF
DNA: TGTGCCAGCAGTTCCCTAGGACAGGGGGGCAATCAGCCCCAGCATTTT
D: TRBD1
V: TRBV28
length: 16
size: NA
J: TRBJ1-5

CDR3: CASSLGQIDEQFF
DNA: TGCGCCAGCAGCTTGGGACAGATCGATGAGCAGTTCTTC
D: NA
V: TRBV5-1
length: 13
size: NA
J: TRBJ2-1

CDR3: CASSLSHNPNTEAFF
DNA: TGTGCCAGCAGCTTAAGCCACAACCCGAACACTGAAGCTTTCTTT
D: NA
V: TRBV7-3
length: 15
size: NA
J: TRBJ1-1

CDR3: CAWSPGDRDNEKLFF
DNA: TGTGCCTGGAGTCCTGGGGACAGAGATAATGAAAAACTGTTTTTT
D: TRBD1
V: TRBV30
length: 15
size: NA
J: TRBJ1-4

CDR3: CASRPGGSGANVLTF
DNA: TGTGCCAGTCGCCCCGGGGGCTCTGGGGCCAACGTCCTGACTTTC
D: NA
V: TRBV6-1
length: 15
size: NA
J: TRBJ2-6

CDR3: CASSFTRLGEAFF
DNA: TGTGCCAGCAGCTTTACGAGGTTAGGTGAAGCTTTCTTT
D: NA
V: TRBV7-9
length: 13
size: NA
J: TRBJ1-1

CDR3: CASSRYDRGGDTEAFF
DNA: TGTGCCAGCAGCCGGTACGACCGGGGAGGGGACACTGAAGCTTTCTTT
D: NA
V: TRBV7-6
length: 16
size: NA
J: TRBJ1-1

CDR3: CASSEGLAGRANTQYF
DNA: TGTGCCAGCAGTGAAGGACTAGCGGGAAGGGCGAATACGCAGTATTTT
D: TRBD2
V: TRBV6-1
length: 16
size: NA
J: TRBJ2-3

CDR3: CASKQGSDEQFF
DNA: TGTGCCTCAAAACAGGGTTCCGATGAGCAGTTCTTC
D: NA
V: TRBV30
length: 12
size: NA
J: TRBJ2-1

CDR3: CASIQNTEAFF
DNA: TGTGCCAGCATACAAAACACTGAAGCTTTCTTT
D: NA
V: TRBV5-4
length: 11
size: NA
J: TRBJ1-1

CDR3: CASSFYSGGEDEQFF
DNA: TGCGCCAGCAGCTTCTATAGCGGGGGCGAGGATGAGCAGTTCTTC
D: TRBD2
V: TRBV5-1
length: 15
size: once
J: TRBJ2-1

CDR3: CASSYLRGGPYEQYF
DNA: TGTGCCAGCAGTTACCTGAGAGGGGGCCCCTACGAGCAGTACTTC
D: TRBD1
V: TRBV27
length: 15
size: once
J: TRBJ2-7

CDR3: CASSLATTGFEQFF
DNA: TGTGCCAGCAGCTTAGCCACGACAGGTTTTGAGCAGTTCTTC
D: NA
V: TRBV11-2
length: 14
size: NA
J: TRBJ2-1

CDR3: CATGGRYEQYF
DNA: TGTGCCACAGGTGGCCGCTACGAGCAGTACTTC
D: NA
V: TRBV27
length: 11
size: once
J: TRBJ2-7

CDR3: CASSLDRAQETQYF
DNA: TGCGCCAGCAGCTTGGACAGGGCCCAAGAGACCCAGTACTTC
D: NA
V: TRBV5-1
length: 14
size: NA
J: TRBJ2-5

CDR3: CASSLPGVDRDRNQPQHF
DNA: TGTGCCAGCAGTTTACCCGGGGTGGACAGGGACCGCAATCAGCCCCAGCATTTT
D: TRBD1
V: TRBV28
length: 18
size: NA
J: TRBJ1-5

CDR3: CASSAGTSGSTDTQYF
DNA: TGTGCCAGCAGTGCAGGGACTAGCGGAAGCACAGATACGCAGTATTTT
D: TRBD2
V: TRBV2
length: 16
size: NA
J: TRBJ2-3

CDR3: CASGPGLARMDTQYF
DNA: TGTGCTAGTGGTCCAGGACTAGCGAGGATGGATACGCAGTATTTT
D: TRBD2
V: TRBV12-5
length: 15
size: NA
J: TRBJ2-3

CDR3: CASSSGTGSILTGELFF
DNA: TGTGCCAGCAGCTCCGGGACAGGGAGTATTTTGACCGGGGAGCTGTTTTTT
D: TRBD1
V: TRBV9
length: 17
size: NA
J: TRBJ2-2

CDR3: CASSPFPFNEQFF
DNA: TGTGCCAGCAGCCCGTTCCCCTTCAATGAGCAGTTCTTC
D: NA
V: TRBV11-2
length: 13
size: NA
J: TRBJ2-1

CDR3: CASSPTVGTGMGEQYF
DNA: TGTGCCAGCAGTCCAACCGTGGGGACAGGCATGGGGGAGCAGTACTTC
D: TRBD1
V: TRBV28
length: 16
size: NA
J: TRBJ2-7